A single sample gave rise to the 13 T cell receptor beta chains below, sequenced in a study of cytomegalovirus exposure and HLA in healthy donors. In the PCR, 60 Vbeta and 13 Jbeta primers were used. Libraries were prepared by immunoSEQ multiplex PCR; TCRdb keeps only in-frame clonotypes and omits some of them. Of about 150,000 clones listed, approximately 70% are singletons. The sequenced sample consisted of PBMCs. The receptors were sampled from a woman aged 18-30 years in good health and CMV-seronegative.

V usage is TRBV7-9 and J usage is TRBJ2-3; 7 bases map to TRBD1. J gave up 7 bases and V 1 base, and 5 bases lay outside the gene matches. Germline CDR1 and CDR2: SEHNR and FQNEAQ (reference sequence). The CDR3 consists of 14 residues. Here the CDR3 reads CASSLDLDRHTQYF. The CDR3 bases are TGTGCCAGCAGCTTAGACCTGGACAGGCATACGCAGTATTTT.

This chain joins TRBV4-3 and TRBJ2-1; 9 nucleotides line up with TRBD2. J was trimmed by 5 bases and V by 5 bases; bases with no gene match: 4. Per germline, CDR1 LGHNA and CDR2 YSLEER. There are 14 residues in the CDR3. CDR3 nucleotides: TGCGCCAGCAGCAGGACTAGCGTAAACAATGAGCAGTTCTTC. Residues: CASSRTSVNNEQFF.

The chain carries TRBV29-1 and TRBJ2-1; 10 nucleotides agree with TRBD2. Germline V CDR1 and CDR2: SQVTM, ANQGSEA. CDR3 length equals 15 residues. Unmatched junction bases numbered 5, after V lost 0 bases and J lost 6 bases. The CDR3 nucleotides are TGCAGCGTTGAAGATCTAGCGGGGGAACCCAATGAGCAGTTCTTC. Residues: CSVEDLAGEPNEQFF.

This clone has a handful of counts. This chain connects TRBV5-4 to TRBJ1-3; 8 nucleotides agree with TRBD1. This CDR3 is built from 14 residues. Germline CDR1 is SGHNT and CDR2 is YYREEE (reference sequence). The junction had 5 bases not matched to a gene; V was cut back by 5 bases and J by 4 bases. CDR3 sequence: CASSKGQEGNTIYF. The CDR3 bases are TGTGCCAGCAGTAAGGGACAGGAAGGAAACACCATATATTTT.

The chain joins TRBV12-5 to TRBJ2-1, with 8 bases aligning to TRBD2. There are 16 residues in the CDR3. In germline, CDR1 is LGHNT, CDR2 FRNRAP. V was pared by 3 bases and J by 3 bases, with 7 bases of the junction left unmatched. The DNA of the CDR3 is TGTGCTAGTGGTTTCCGCAGCGGGAGAGTCTACAATGAGCAGTTCTTC. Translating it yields CASGFRSGRVYNEQFF. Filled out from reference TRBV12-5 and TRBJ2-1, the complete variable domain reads DARVTQTPRHKVTEMGQEVTMRCQPILGHNTVFWYRQTMMQGLELLAYFRNRAPLDDSGMPKDRFSAEMPDATLATLKIQPSEPRDSAVYFCASGFRSGRVYNEQFFGPGTRLTVL.

The CDR3, as DNA: TGCGCCAGCAGCTGGGACAGGGGTACCGGGGAGCTGTTTTTT. The encoded protein is CASSWDRGTGELFF. The gene calls are TRBV5-1 and TRBJ2-2; 10 bases align to TRBD1. V lost 3 bases, J lost 5 bases, and 1 base stayed unmatched. The CDR3 is 14 amino acids. Germline V gene lookup returns CDR1 SGHRS and CDR2 YFSETQ.

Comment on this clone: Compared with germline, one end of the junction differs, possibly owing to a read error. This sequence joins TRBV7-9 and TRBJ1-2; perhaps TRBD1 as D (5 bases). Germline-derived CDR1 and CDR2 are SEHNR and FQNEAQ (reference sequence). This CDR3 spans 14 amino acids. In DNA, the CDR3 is TGTTCCAGCAGCTTGGGGCAATCTAACTATGGCTACACCTTC. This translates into CSSSLGQSNYGYTF.

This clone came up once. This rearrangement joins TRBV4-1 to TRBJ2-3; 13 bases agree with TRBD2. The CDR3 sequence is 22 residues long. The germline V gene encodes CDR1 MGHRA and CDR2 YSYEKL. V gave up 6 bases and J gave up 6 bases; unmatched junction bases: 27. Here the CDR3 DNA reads TGCGCCAGCAGTCAGCCAAGATTTGGTTTGCGTCCCACTAGCGGGAGGGCCGATACGCAGTATTTT. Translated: CASSQPRFGLRPTSGRADTQYF.

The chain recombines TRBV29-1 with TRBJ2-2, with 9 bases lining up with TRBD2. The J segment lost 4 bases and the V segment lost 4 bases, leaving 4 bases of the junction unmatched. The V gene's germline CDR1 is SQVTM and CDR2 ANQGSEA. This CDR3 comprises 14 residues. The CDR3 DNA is TGCAGCGTTGTCCTAGCGGGAACCACCGGGGAGCTGTTTTTT. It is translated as CSVVLAGTTGELFF.

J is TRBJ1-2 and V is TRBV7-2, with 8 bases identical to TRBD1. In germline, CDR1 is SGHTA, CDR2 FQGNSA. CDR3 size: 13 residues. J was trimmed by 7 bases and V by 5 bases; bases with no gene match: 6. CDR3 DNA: TGTGCCAGCAGCCCGGACAGGGAACGTGGCTACACCTTC. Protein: CASSPDRERGYTF.

CDR3 nucleotide sequence: TGTGCCAGCAGTTTCGGGGATAGCAATCAGCCCCAGCATTTT. Translation gives CASSFGDSNQPQHF. This chain links TRBV6-6 with TRBJ1-5; D gene uncertain. The CDR3 runs 14 residues. The V gene's germline CDR1 is MNHNY and CDR2 SVGAGI (reference sequence). Trimming cost V 4 bases and J 0 bases, with 7 bases left between them.

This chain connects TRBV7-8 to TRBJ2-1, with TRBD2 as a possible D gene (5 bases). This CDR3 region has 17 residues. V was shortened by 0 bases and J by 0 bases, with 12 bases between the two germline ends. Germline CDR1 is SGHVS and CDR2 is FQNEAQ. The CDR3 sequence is CASSLASSASSYNEQFF. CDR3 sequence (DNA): TGTGCCAGCAGCTTAGCTAGTAGCGCTAGCTCCTACAATGAGCAGTTCTTC. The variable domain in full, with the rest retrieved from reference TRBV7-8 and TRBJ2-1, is GAGVSQSPRYKVAKRGQDVALRCDPISGHVSLFWYQQALGQGPEFLTYFQNEAQLDKSGLPSDRFFAERPEGSVSTLKIQRTQQEDSAVYLCASSLASSASSYNEQFFGPGTRLTVL.

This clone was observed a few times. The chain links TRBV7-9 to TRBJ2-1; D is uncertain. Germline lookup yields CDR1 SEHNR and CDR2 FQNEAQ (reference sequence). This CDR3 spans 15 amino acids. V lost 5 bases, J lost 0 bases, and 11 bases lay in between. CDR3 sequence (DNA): TGTGCCAGCAGCGAGACATATAGCTCCTACAATGAGCAGTTCTTC. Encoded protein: CASSETYSSYNEQFF. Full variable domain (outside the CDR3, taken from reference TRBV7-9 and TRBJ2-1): DTGVSQNPRHKITKRGQNVTFRCDPISEHNRLYWYRQTLGQGPEFLTYFQNEAQLEKSRLLSDRFSAERPKGSFSTLEIQRTEQGDSAMYLCASSETYSSYNEQFFGPGTRLTVL.